Listed here is a single TCR beta chain. The specificity of this receptor is unknown. The junction and the germline gene differ at one end; a read error may be behind it. This record comes from a study of tumor-infiltrating lymphocytes in primary liver carcinoma (dated 2017 in TCRdb). Turning to the overall study: About 5 patients with histopathologically diagnosed primary liver carcinoma underwent surgical resection in China between November 2015 and 2016. TCRbeta repertoire sequencing, expression microarrays and whole-exome sequencing were combined in the study across five regions of each liver tumor, with adjacent normal tissue and blood also included. Reproducibility between technical replicate repertoires was high, with correlation coefficients above 0.98 and mean shared-clone rates approximately 0.88. The five patients had tumors of stage T1-T3 N0M0, with maximum diameters ranging from 4.2 to 10 cm. TCRbeta repertoire sequencing covered roughly 35 specimens from 5 patients: 25 tumor regions, 5 adjacent noncancerous liver tissues and 5 peripheral blood samples. Of the five patients, three men and two women aged 30 to 69 years, four had hepatocellular carcinoma and one had combined HCC and intrahepatic cholangiocarcinoma. Samples yielded roughly 3.5 to 8 million productive TCRbeta reads; read depth did not differ significantly between tissue types. Overall results and qualifications from the work: The top 250 clones made up a significantly larger repertoire fraction in tumors than in blood (p = 0.039). Only the TCR beta chain was sequenced, so true repertoire diversity is likely underestimated because unpaired alpha chains were not captured. Repertoire overlap was found to be higher between tumor regions (mean about 35%) than between tumor-adjacent (roughly 17%) or tumor-blood (about 15%) pairs, consistent with antigen-driven expansion. Bulk unsorted samples precluded comparing CD4+ and CD8+ T cell repertoires. Only 4 or 5 patients were included in the study, and the authors note that the findings should be validated in a larger study.

TCRbeta-specific cDNA was reverse-transcribed from roughly 500 ng total RNA using a constant-region primer and ProtoScript II reverse transcriptase. The TCRbeta libraries were prepared through three rounds of nested multiplex PCR following a slightly modified ARM-PCR procedure. Multiplex TRBV1-TRBV30 forward primers and a Cbeta reverse primer were used in the first two PCR rounds, each of which was run for around 9 cycles. A final 25-cycle PCR with Deep VentR polymerase added sample barcodes and Illumina adapters. Before sequencing, amplicons between 200 and 500 bp were purified from gel using a QIAquick gel extraction kit. An Illumina HiSeq 2500 was used to sequence the TCRbeta amplicons, generating 250-bp paired-end reads. Processing in the source paper ran as follows. Trimmomatic v0.33 was used to quality-trim the reads, and FLASH v1.2.11 was used to merge paired reads so that full CDR3 sequences could be recovered. MiGEC v1.2.1b assigned V, D and J germline segments to the rearranged TCRbeta sequences. Clonotype statistics, along with Shannon-Wiener diversity indices, were calculated using VDJtools v1.0.0. Except for diversity analysis, only the 250 most abundant clonotypes of each sample were used in subsequent analyses to reduce sampling bias. TCRdb trimmed the raw reads at Q25, called clones with MiXCR and kept productive beta chains. Here each entry gathers all rows of one CDR3 protein and keeps the most common genes and DNA. The V and J calls, along with clone size, are taken from TCRdb and not from the paper's own processing. Recorded for this sample are 310,000 or so distinct CDR3 sequences; approximately 65% of them occurred a single time. The ten largest clones take up roughly 6.5% of the sample.

Counted from cysteine to phenylalanine, this CDR3 has 17 amino acids. The retained sequence is limited to the CDR3, 51 bases, with the frame set at the first base. CDR1 SGHAT and CDR2 FQNNGV were looked up in the germline V gene. RNA from unsorted whole blood was extracted with TRIzol reagent, and germline DNA was obtained with the DNeasy Blood & Tissue kit. At the time of sampling, the patients had chronic HBV infection and had not received any treatment. Before surgery, about 4 milliliters of peripheral blood were drawn into K2EDTA tubes. The clonotype comes from a man aged 40-49 years with primary liver carcinoma and hepatitis B virus infection. Material for sequencing was peripheral blood. The receptor chain draws on TRBV11-2 and TRBJ1-2, and TRBD1 aligns with 9 junction nucleotides. The CDR3 protein is CASSLYLSGQGNYDYTF. The base sequence is TGTGCCAGCAGCTTATACTTATCGGGACAGGGAAATTATGACTACACCTTC.